The entry below gives a single TCR beta chain sequence along with its context. Its antigen target is currently unknown. No much larger clone exists at a distance of one base, and base qualities are not known. This entry belongs to a study of somatic mutations in cytotoxic T cells in rheumatoid arthritis (dated by TCRdb to 2017 to 2019). About the investigation overall: Before any treatment started and right after they were diagnosed, patients gave peripheral blood samples (roughly 31 ml EDTA). TCRB deep sequencing was performed for 65 rheumatoid arthritis patients and approximately 20 healthy controls. In newly diagnosed rheumatoid arthritis without treatment, the study examined if expanded CD8+ T-cell clones harbor somatic mutations, relying on TCRB deep sequencing to characterize clonality. The median ages of the patient and control groups were essentially identical. Some V beta antibody-stained T-cell populations were flow-sorted on a FACSAria II or Sony SH800 at nearly 100% purity, and sorted V beta1+ cells also underwent TCRB sequencing.

Positive magnetic bead selection on an AutoMACS was used to isolate CD4+ and CD8+ cells, with flow cytometry used to check purity. Clonal expansions were first screened by flow cytometry with a TCR V beta antibody panel, then characterized by TCRB deep sequencing of sorted CD8+ fractions. Isolation of peripheral blood mononuclear cells was done through Ficoll-Paque PLUS density gradient separation. Using Nucleospin Tissue or Tissue XS kits, DNA was extracted from CD4-enriched, CD8-enriched or PBMC samples, with quantification by a Qubit 2.0 fluorometer. The CDR1 and CDR2 encoded by the germline V gene (reference sequence) are SGHNT and YYREEE. From cysteine to phenylalanine, the CDR3 is 14 amino acids long. The retained sequence is limited to the CDR3, 42 bases, with the frame set at the first base. V sheds 0 bases and J sheds 3 bases, leaving 10 bases between their ends. General study outcomes and caveats: In about an eighth of the 65 patients, more than 20% of CD8+ cells belonged to the largest CD8+ clone, while several identical CD8+ TCRB sequences were shared between blood and synovial fluid. There was no significant difference in CD8+ T-cell clonality between rheumatoid arthritis patients and age-matched healthy controls. Healthy controls showed no age-related increase in CD8+ clonality, whereas patients did (Spearman r ≈ 0.49). The antigen targets of the expanded CD8+ clones were unknown, and absence from virus-specific databases did not rule out viral specificity. No adjustment for multiple comparisons was made for the slight TRBV07 underrepresentation in patients.

Genomic DNA underwent TCRB CDR3 sequencing using the immunoSEQ assay. As for the authors' bioinformatics: Only a few patient CD8+ clones larger than 1% matched published virus-specific TCRB sequences when compared against them. The analyses included only productive TCRB rearrangements. Clonality was expressed as a Shannon entropy-based productive clonality index, with each clone defined by a unique TCRB CDR3 sequence. The template counts of each clone relative to the total templates per sample were used to calculate repertoire overlap between two samples. A correlation with a Spearman r of roughly 0.66 was found between V-gene usage by flow cytometry and V-gene usage by TCRB sequencing. Drawn from immuneACCESS, this table holds only the in-frame rearrangements with V and J called that TCRdb kept. Clones are partly lost; checked studies trace under half to an unresolved V gene and leave the rest unexplained. V, J and clone size are those of that table, while D and trimming were read from the DNA. Here the sample has tens of thousands of clones; about 77% occur a single time. In total, the top ten clones hold about 10% of the sample.

Recombination joined TRBV5-4 with TRBJ2-7; the D segment could be TRBD1, given 6 matching bases. The sequencing input was CD8+ T cells sorted from blood. The TCR sequence derives from an adult with rheumatoid arthritis. The CDR3 protein sequence reads: CASSLVQGNYEQYF. At the DNA level, the sequence is TGTGCCAGCAGCTTGGTCCAGGGGAACTACGAGCAGTACTTC.